Listed below are T cell receptor beta chains from one sample, sequenced in a study of radiation and T cells in renal cell carcinoma. Profiled with immunoSEQ multiplex PCR; TCRdb holds only in-frame clones, not every one. The sample shows 150,000 or so clones, about 88% of them seen only once. Sequencing was performed on blood, taken from a patient whose treatment included radiotherapy and nephrectomy. Source of these receptors: a woman in her 70s with renal cell carcinoma. CDR3s include the opening cysteine and the closing phenylalanine or tryptophan. A D gene is named only where the DNA matches it firmly. Where a row states a size, it is once, few, many or the class of an expanded clone; other rows omit it.

clone_size	v_call	d_call	j_call	cdr3_length	cdr3_nt	cdr3_aa
NA	TRBV2	NA	TRBJ1-2	17	TGTGCCAGCAGTGAGACGGGGTTGGGAGGGGCCGTCTATGGCTACACCTTC	CASSETGLGGAVYGYTF
NA	TRBV7-2	NA	TRBJ1-6	13	TGTGCCAGCAGCTTAGAGGGTTGGTCACCCCTCCACTTT	CASSLEGWSPLHF
NA	TRBV30	NA	TRBJ2-7	13	TGTGCCTGGAGTGAGTGGGGGTCCTACGAGCAGTACTTC	CAWSEWGSYEQYF
NA	TRBV5-4	NA	TRBJ2-7	14	TGTGCCAGCAGCTTGGACAGGGCGGGTTACGAGCAGTACTTC	CASSLDRAGYEQYF
NA	TRBV18	NA	TRBJ1-4	13	TGTGCCAGCTTTACAGGATATAATGAAAAACTGTTTTTT	CASFTGYNEKLFF
NA	TRBV14	NA	TRBJ1-1	15	TGTGCCAGCAGCCGCGGACAACCCATGAACACTGAAGCTTTCTTT	CASSRGQPMNTEAFF
NA	TRBV23-1	TRBD1	TRBJ1-1	16	TGCGCCAGCAGTCAAAGGAGGACAGGGGGTAACACTGAAGCTTTCTTT	CASSQRRTGGNTEAFF
NA	TRBV11-2	NA	TRBJ2-7	11	TGTGCCAGCAGCCCCTCCTTTGGGCAGTACTTC	CASSPSFGQYF
NA	TRBV4-2	NA	TRBJ1-2	16	TGTGCCAGCAGCCAAGATAGGGGAGGGGATGACTATGGCTACACCTTC	CASSQDRGGDDYGYTF
NA	TRBV5-1	TRBD2	TRBJ2-1	15	TGCGCCAGCAGACGTTCAAGGAGCGGGGGGACTGAGCAGTTCTTC	CASRRSRSGGTEQFF
NA	TRBV5-1	NA	TRBJ2-7	15	TGCGCCAGCAGCTTGCGAGTAGGATCAGCCTACGAGCAGTACTTC	CASSLRVGSAYEQYF
NA	TRBV5-6	NA	TRBJ2-5	12	TGTGCCAGCAGCTTTGATAGGGAGACCCAGTACTTC	CASSFDRETQYF
NA	TRBV19	NA	TRBJ1-6	16	TGTGCCAGTAGTACTACAGGGTCATCCAAGAATTCACCCCTCCACTTT	CASSTTGSSKNSPLHF
NA	TRBV25-1	TRBD2	TRBJ2-1	17	TGTGCCAGCAGTGATGGGCCGGGACTAACCCCCTACAATGAGCAGTTCTTC	CASSDGPGLTPYNEQFF
NA	TRBV5-1	NA	TRBJ1-2	16	TGCGCCAGCAGCTTGAAATCGGGCCCGCCTAACTATGGCTACACCTTC	CASSLKSGPPNYGYTF
few	TRBV15	TRBD1	TRBJ1-1	15	TGTGCCACCAGCAGGTCCAGGGGGCTTAACACTGAAGCTTTCTTT	CATSRSRGLNTEAFF
NA	TRBV19	NA	TRBJ1-2	11	TGTGCCAGTACCGGGGTTTATGGCTACACCTTC	CASTGVYGYTF
NA	TRBV7-9	NA	TRBJ1-5	15	TGTGCCAGCAGCTTAAAAATAGGGGGTAATCAGCCCCAGCATTTT	CASSLKIGGNQPQHF
NA	TRBV18	TRBD1	TRBJ1-2	13	TGTGCCAGCTCACCGGGACAGGGCTCTGGCTACACCTTC	CASSPGQGSGYTF
once	TRBV7-3	NA	TRBJ2-6	15	TGTGCCAGCAGCCCCAATCGGGCTGGGGCCAACGTCCTGACTTTC	CASSPNRAGANVLTF
NA	TRBV2	NA	TRBJ1-6	13	TGTGCCAGCATCGATTTTCCTTCTTCACCCCTCCACTTT	CASIDFPSSPLHF
NA	TRBV27	TRBD2	TRBJ2-5	17	TGTGCCAGCAGTTTGAGGACTAGCGGGGGGGCAGTAAAGACCCAGTACTTC	CASSLRTSGGAVKTQYF
NA	TRBV5-5	NA	TRBJ1-2	18	TGTGCCAGCAGCTTGGCAATTGTGGGTCAGTTATTGAACTATGGCTACACCTTC	CASSLAIVGQLLNYGYTF
NA	TRBV27	TRBD1	TRBJ1-2	17	TGTGCCAGCAGTTCTCTCTACCGGGACAGGGGGCCCTATGGCTACACCTTC	CASSSLYRDRGPYGYTF
NA	TRBV5-1	TRBD2	TRBJ2-3	13	TGCGCCAGCAGCCTGGGACTATCAGATACGCAGTATTTT	CASSLGLSDTQYF
NA	TRBV27	NA	TRBJ1-4	13	TGTGCCAGCAGTTTACTAGGGGGTGAAAAACTGTTTTTT	CASSLLGGEKLFF
once	TRBV7-2	NA	TRBJ2-5	13	TGTGCCAGCAGCAGGGACGGCCAAGAGACCCAGTACTTC	CASSRDGQETQYF
NA	TRBV19	TRBD1	TRBJ2-1	13	TGTGCCAGCCGGGACAGGGGGTCGGATGAGCAGTTCTTC	CASRDRGSDEQFF
NA	TRBV5-1	NA	TRBJ1-2	13	TGCGCCAGCAGCTTTCCAGGGAGCTATGGCTACACCTTC	CASSFPGSYGYTF
NA	TRBV10-3	NA	TRBJ2-3	14	TGTGCCACCGCGGAATCCCCTAGCACAGATACGCAGTATTTT	CATAESPSTDTQYF
NA	TRBV5-1	TRBD2	TRBJ2-1	14	TGCGCCAGCTCCCCGGGGGGGCCGTCCAATGAGCAGTTCTTC	CASSPGGPSNEQFF
NA	TRBV5-6	TRBD1	TRBJ1-4	18	TGTGCCAGCAGCTTGTACGGGACAGGGGGAGCCAATGTGGAAAAACTGTTTTTT	CASSLYGTGGANVEKLFF
NA	TRBV5-5	TRBD1	TRBJ1-6	14	TGTGCCAGCAGCTTGAGGACAGGGGGTTCACCCCTCCACTTT	CASSLRTGGSPLHF
NA	TRBV19	NA	TRBJ2-7	11	TGTGCCAGTAGTTCAGGTTACGAGCAGTACTTC	CASSSGYEQYF
NA	TRBV7-6	NA	TRBJ1-4	16	TGTGCCAGCAGCCCACTGGGGGGGGCAACTAATGAAAAACTGTTTTTT	CASSPLGGATNEKLFF
NA	TRBV5-1	TRBD1	TRBJ1-2	14	TGCGCCAGCAGCCCGACAGGGGGTAACTATGGCTACACCTTC	CASSPTGGNYGYTF
NA	TRBV16	NA	TRBJ2-1	11	TGTGCCAGCAGCCAAAGTAATGAGCAGTTCTTC	CASSQSNEQFF
NA	TRBV19	TRBD1	TRBJ2-1	14	TGTGCCAGTAAACCCGGGACAGGGATGCCTGAGCAGTTCTTC	CASKPGTGMPEQFF
NA	TRBV10-3	TRBD1	TRBJ1-2	12	TGTGCCATCACACAGGGGGCCGGTGGCTACACCTTC	CAITQGAGGYTF
NA	TRBV9	NA	TRBJ1-1	14	TGTGCCAGCAGCGTAGGGGTCCGTAACACTGAAGCTTTCTTT	CASSVGVRNTEAFF
few	TRBV10-3	NA	TRBJ1-5	13	TGTGCCATCAGCCGGGACAGCAATCAGCCCCAGCATTTT	CAISRDSNQPQHF
NA	TRBV28	NA	TRBJ2-7	13	TGTGCCAGCAGGCGTTCAGGGGCCTACGAGCAGTACTTC	CASRRSGAYEQYF
NA	TRBV7-8	NA	TRBJ2-7	14	TGTGCCAGCAGCCAAGGAGGGACAGAATACGAGCAGTACTTC	CASSQGGTEYEQYF
NA	TRBV7-3	TRBD1	TRBJ1-2	16	TGTGCCAGCAGCTTACAGAGGACAGGGACCGTCTATGGCTACACCTTC	CASSLQRTGTVYGYTF
NA	TRBV7-2	TRBD2	TRBJ2-2	15	TGTGCCAGCAGCCTGAGCGGGGGGCGAGCCGGGGAGCTGTTTTTT	CASSLSGGRAGELFF
NA	TRBV7-2	NA	TRBJ2-1	12	TGTGCCAGCAGCCGGGCCCTGCGTGAGCAGTTCTTC	CASSRALREQFF
NA	TRBV5-1	NA	TRBJ2-2	15	TGCGCCAGCAGATTGACGGGGGGCCGAGCCGGGGAGCTGTTTTTT	CASRLTGGRAGELFF
NA	TRBV7-6	TRBD2	TRBJ2-2	15	TGTGCCAGCAGCCGACTAGCGGTGAACACCGGGGAGCTGTTTTTT	CASSRLAVNTGELFF
NA	TRBV9	TRBD1	TRBJ1-3	16	TGTGCCAGCAGCGGATCCGGGACAGGGAAGGGAAACACCATATATTTT	CASSGSGTGKGNTIYF
once	TRBV6-6	NA	TRBJ2-2	16	TGTGCCAGCACTAAACCGGAGTTCCAGAACACCGGGGAGCTGTTTTTT	CASTKPEFQNTGELFF
few	TRBV2	NA	TRBJ1-6	15	TGTGCCAGCAAGGGCAGGGGTTCCTATAATTCACCCCTCCACTTT	CASKGRGSYNSPLHF
NA	TRBV7-9	TRBD1	TRBJ1-6	19	TGTGCCAGCAGCCAAAGGGACAGTATGACGAGCTCCTATAATTCACCCCTCCACTTT	CASSQRDSMTSSYNSPLHF
NA	TRBV5-6	NA	TRBJ1-1	15	TGTGCCAGCAGTAAGACAGAATACATGAACACTGAAGCTTTCTTT	CASSKTEYMNTEAFF
NA	TRBV5-1	NA	TRBJ2-6	15	TGCGCCAGCAGCTTGTTAACCTCTGGGGCCAACGTCCTGACTTTC	CASSLLTSGANVLTF
NA	TRBV7-2	TRBD2	TRBJ2-2	14	TGTGCCAGCAGCTTATTACGGGGGGCCGGGGAGCTGTTTTTT	CASSLLRGAGELFF
NA	TRBV5-8	NA	TRBJ2-3	14	TGTGCCAGCAGCTTGGCCCCTAGCACAGATACGCAGTATTTT	CASSLAPSTDTQYF
NA	TRBV6-4	NA	TRBJ1-1	11	TGTGCCAGCAGTGACCGGGGTGAAGCTTTCTTT	CASSDRGEAFF
NA	TRBV21-1	NA	TRBJ2-1	14	TGTGCCAGCAGCCCGAGGACAGGGAGCAATGAGCAGTTCTTC	CASSPRTGSNEQFF
NA	TRBV7-9	NA	TRBJ2-7	14	TGTGCCAGCAGCTTGGCGGGGCAAACCTACGAGCAGTACTTC	CASSLAGQTYEQYF
NA	TRBV19	TRBD1	TRBJ1-5	14	TGTGCCAGTAGTATTCTGACAGGGGATCAGCCCCAGCATTTT	CASSILTGDQPQHF